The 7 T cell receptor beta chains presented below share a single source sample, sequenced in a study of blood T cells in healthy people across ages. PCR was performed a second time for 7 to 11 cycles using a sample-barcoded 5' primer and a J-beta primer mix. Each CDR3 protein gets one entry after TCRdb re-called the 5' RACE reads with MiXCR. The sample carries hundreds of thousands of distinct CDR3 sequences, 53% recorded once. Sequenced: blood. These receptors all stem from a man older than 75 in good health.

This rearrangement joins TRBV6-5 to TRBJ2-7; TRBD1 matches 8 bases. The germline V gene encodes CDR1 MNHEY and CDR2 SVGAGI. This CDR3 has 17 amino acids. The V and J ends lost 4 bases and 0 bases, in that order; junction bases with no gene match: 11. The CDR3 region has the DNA TGTGCCAGCAGTTCACCCCGAACAGGGGGTTCCTCCTACGAGCAGTACTTC. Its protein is CASSSPRTGGSSYEQYF.

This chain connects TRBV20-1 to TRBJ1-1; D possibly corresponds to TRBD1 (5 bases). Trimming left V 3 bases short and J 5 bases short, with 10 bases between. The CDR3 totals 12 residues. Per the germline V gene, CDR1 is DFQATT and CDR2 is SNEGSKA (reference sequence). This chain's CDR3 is CSASSGGTEAFF. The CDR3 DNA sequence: TGCAGTGCTAGTAGTGGGGGTACTGAAGCTTTCTTT.

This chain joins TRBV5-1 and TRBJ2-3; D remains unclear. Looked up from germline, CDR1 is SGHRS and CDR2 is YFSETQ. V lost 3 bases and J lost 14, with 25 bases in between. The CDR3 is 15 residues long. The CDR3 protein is CASSSGSTTHRYAYF. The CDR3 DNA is TGCGCCAGCAGCTCTGGGTCGACGACGCACAGATACGCGTATTTT.

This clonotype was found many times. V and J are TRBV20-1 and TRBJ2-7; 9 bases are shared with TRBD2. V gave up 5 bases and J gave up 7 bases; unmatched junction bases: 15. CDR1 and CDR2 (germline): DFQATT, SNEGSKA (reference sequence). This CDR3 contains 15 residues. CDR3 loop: CSASGTSSLLLEQYF. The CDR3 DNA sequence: TGCAGTGCTTCCGGGACTAGCAGCTTACTCTTGGAGCAGTACTTC.

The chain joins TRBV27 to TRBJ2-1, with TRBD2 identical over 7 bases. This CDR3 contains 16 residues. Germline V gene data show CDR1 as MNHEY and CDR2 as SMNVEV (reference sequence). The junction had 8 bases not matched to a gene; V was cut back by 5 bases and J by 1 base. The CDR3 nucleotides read TGTGCCAGCAGTAAAATTAGCGGGTTTTCCTACAATGAGCAGTTCTTC. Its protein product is CASSKISGFSYNEQFF.

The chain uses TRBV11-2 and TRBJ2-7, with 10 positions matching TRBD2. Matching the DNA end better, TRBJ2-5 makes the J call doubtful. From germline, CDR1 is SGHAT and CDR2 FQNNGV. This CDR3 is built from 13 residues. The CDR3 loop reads CAGRTSGEETQYF. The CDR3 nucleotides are TGTGCCGGAAGGACTAGCGGAGAAGAGACCCAGTACTTC.

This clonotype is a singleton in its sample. The CDR3 bases are TGTGCCAGCTCACCTTTGGAGACAGACCTGGGAAATGAGCAGTTCTTC. Protein sequence: CASSPLETDLGNEQFF. This chain links TRBV18 with TRBJ2-1; D is possibly TRBD1 (5 bases). V lost 3 bases to trimming and J lost 7 bases, with 19 bases between them. The V gene's germline CDR1 is KGHSH and CDR2 LQKENI. There are 16 residues in the CDR3.